This T cell receptor beta chain was sequenced for a study of blood T cell repertoires in COVID-19. Study overall: Samples representing acute and convalescent COVID-19 were sourced from the United States, Italy and Spain. PBMCs, B-cell-depleted T cells, or T cells provided the cDNA or gDNA that made up the material.

V was pared by 1 base and J by 2 bases, with 4 bases of the junction left unmatched. Germline V gene lookup returns CDR1 LGHDT and CDR2 YNNKEL (reference sequence). This CDR3 has 16 residues. Per the original methods: Quantification of nucleated cells was approximated via reference gene primer amplification. Profiled with immunoSEQ multiplex PCR; TCRdb holds only in-frame clones, not every one. Clone size and V and J calls were adopted from that table, with D and trimming inferred from the DNA. The sample yields 18,000 or so clones, roughly 90% seen once. This chain joins TRBV3-1 (or the pseudogene TRBV3-2) and TRBJ2-5; TRBD2 matches 10 bases. The TCR was taken from a man aged 40-49 years with active COVID-19. Sample: peripheral blood. The CDR3 loop is CASSQGLAGGQETQYF. The CDR3 nucleotides read TGTGCCAGCAGCCAAGGATTAGCGGGAGGTCAAGAGACCCAGTACTTC.